This T cell receptor beta chain came from a study of cytomegalovirus exposure and HLA in healthy donors. Study overall: An early release of data contained about 85 million unique TCRs, which came from HLA-typed donors. Study-level findings and limits: One later analysis reportedly identified an Asian-associated ancestry cluster that showed fewer N-insertions than the roughly 670-donor mean. Cytomegalovirus association was listed for roughly 160 TCR beta chains.

Details on this clone: What it binds is unknown.

Trimming removed 1 base at V and 3 bases at J, with 9 bases between. The CDR3 extends over 14 amino acids. CDR1 is SEHNR and CDR2 is FQNEAQ in the germline V gene (reference sequence). The primer mix had 60 Vbeta and 13 Jbeta primers. The table came from immunoSEQ multiplex PCR; TCRdb's copy has only in-frame clones and leaves some out. This sample yields 150,000 to 200,000 clones, of which roughly 72% are seen a single time; around 1.9% belongs to the top ten. V usage is TRBV7-9 and J usage is TRBJ1-1; perhaps TRBD1 as D (5 bases). The source is a woman aged 25-40 years in good health and CMV-seropositive. The specimen was PBMCs. For the CDR3, the DNA is TGTGCCAGCAGCTTAGGGACATCCTACACTGAAGCTTTCTTT. It codes for CASSLGTSYTEAFF.